Below are 11 T cell receptor beta chains sequenced from a single sample in a study of cytomegalovirus exposure and HLA in healthy donors. PCR was performed using 60 Vbeta and 13 Jbeta primers. The repertoire was sequenced with immunoSEQ multiplex PCR; TCRdb's copy has only in-frame clones and lacks some. Altogether roughly 80,000 clones are present, approximately 60% being singletons, with the ten largest covering roughly 4%. The sample consisted of PBMCs. The receptors derive from a male donor in good health and CMV-seropositive.

V and J are TRBV18 and TRBJ2-7; a possible D gene is TRBD2 (5 bases). The V gene lost 4 bases and the J gene lost 3 bases, with 13 bases spanning the gap. Germline V CDR1 and CDR2: KGHSH, LQKENI. The CDR3 has 14 amino acids. CDR3 in DNA: TGTGCCAGCTCACAGGAACGGGGAATCTACGAGCAGTACTTC. It is translated as CASSQERGIYEQYF.

The J gene is TRBJ2-1, the V gene TRBV5-4, with 11 bases matching TRBD2. V shed 2 bases and J 7 bases; nucleotides not matched to a gene: 14. The CDR3 is made up of 18 amino acids. Germline V gene lookup returns CDR1 SGHNT and CDR2 YYREEE (reference sequence). The CDR3 DNA sequence: TGTGCCAGCAGCTTACTAGCGGGGGCCATTACAGGTTTAAATGAGCAGTTCTTC. Translating it yields CASSLLAGAITGLNEQFF.

V gene TRBV5-3 combines with J gene TRBJ2-3, with D possibly TRBD1 on 6 matching bases. TRBV5-3 is labeled an ORF, and its function is uncertain. Between the trimmed V and J ends, which lost 4 bases and 3 bases, there was a span of 15 bases. The CDR3 has 15 residues. The CDR3 DNA reads TGTGCCAGAAGCATCAACAGGGTTGGAACAGATACGCAGTATTTT. Translating gives CARSINRVGTDTQYF.

V gene TRBV29-1 combines with J gene TRBJ2-7; TRBD2 aligns across 12 bases. The V gene's germline CDR1 is SQVTM and CDR2 ANQGSEA. CDR3 size: 13 residues. V trimming: 5 bases; J trimming: 4 bases; junction bases outside the gene matches: 3. The CDR3 region is CSVSTSGRYEQYF. CDR3 DNA sequence: TGCAGCGTTTCCACTAGCGGGAGGTACGAGCAGTACTTC.

This clone was counted between two and nine times. The rearrangement uses TRBV28 and TRBJ2-5, with D maybe TRBD2 (5 bases). CDR1 is MDHEN and CDR2 is SYDVKM in the germline V gene. The CDR3 runs 13 residues. V lost 5 bases to trimming and J lost 7 bases, with 14 bases between them. The CDR3 region is CASSADLYGTQYF. The CDR3 DNA sequence: TGTGCCAGCAGTGCGGACTTATATGGGACCCAGTACTTC.

The rearrangement uses TRBV6-1 and TRBJ1-4; 7 bases map to TRBD1. CDR1 MNHNS and CDR2 SASEGT come from the germline V gene. Unmatched junction bases numbered 4, after V lost 8 bases and J lost 7 bases. The CDR3 spans 12 residues. CDR3 bases: TGTGCCAGCGGCAGGGGGAGTGAAAAACTGTTTTTT. Translated: CASGRGSEKLFF.

The table lists this clone with a few counts. V is TRBV30 and J is TRBJ1-6, with TRBD1 as a possible D gene (5 bases). Deletions cut 0 bases from V and 9 bases from J, with 18 bases between. Germline CDR1 GTSNPN, CDR2 SVGIG (reference sequence). CDR3 size: 16 residues. CDR3 sequence: CAWSVQDILFSSPLHF. The CDR3 bases are TGTGCCTGGAGTGTACAGGACATCCTTTTTAGTTCACCCCTCCACTTT.

V is TRBV4-3 and J is TRBJ1-4; 8 nucleotides line up with TRBD1. This CDR3 is built from 17 residues. Germline V gene sequence: CDR1 LGHNA, CDR2 YSLEER. V trimming: 2 bases; J trimming: 8 bases; junction bases outside the gene matches: 13. CDR3 nucleotide sequence: TGCGCCAGCAGCCAAACAGGGGGAGGCTTATCTGGAGAAAAACTGTTTTTT. This sequence encodes CASSQTGGGLSGEKLFF.

This chain uses TRBV5-1 with TRBJ1-2, with TRBD1 matching 7 bases. The V gene's germline CDR1 is SGHRS and CDR2 YFSETQ. The CDR3 loop spans 15 amino acids. The junction had 8 bases not matched to a gene; V was cut back by 4 bases and J by 2 bases. DNA for the CDR3: TGCGCCAGCAGCCCGGGACAGATGGTGAACTATGGCTACACCTTC. Protein product: CASSPGQMVNYGYTF.

J is TRBJ2-5 and V is TRBV28; 8 bases are shared with TRBD2. J was trimmed by 7 bases and V by 6 bases; bases with no gene match: 16. Germline V gives CDR1 MDHEN, CDR2 SYDVKM. There are 16 residues in the CDR3. The CDR3 DNA reads TGTGCCAGCAGCCTAGAGGGGTCAACGGGGGGGTCGACCCAGTACTTC. This gives the protein CASSLEGSTGGSTQYF.

The rearrangement joins TRBV18 to TRBJ2-7, with 8 bases that match TRBD1. The length of the CDR3 is 17 residues. V dropped 6 bases and J dropped 1; count of bases not matched to a gene: 14. Germline lookup yields CDR1 KGHSH and CDR2 LQKENI. DNA for the CDR3: TGTGCCAGCTCCCCAGGCAGTAGGGACAGGCGGTCCTACGAGCAGTACTTC. Residues: CASSPGSRDRRSYEQYF.